The 13 T cell receptor beta chains in this list originate from one sample, sequenced in a study of blood T cells in healthy people across ages. For the second PCR, which ran for 7 to 11 cycles, a sample-barcoded 5' primer and a J-beta primer mix were used. TCRdb redid the calling of the 5' RACE reads with MiXCR, one entry per CDR3 protein. The sample has 800,000 or so distinct CDR3 sequences, about 62% seen once; the top ten hold approximately 30%. Source material: blood. The receptors come from a man aged 25-40 years in good health.

This clonotype was detected only a few times. The chain recombines TRBV20-1 with TRBJ2-1, with 9 bases matching TRBD2. V dropped 6 bases and J dropped 4; count of bases not matched to a gene: 10. Germline CDR1 reads DFQATT; CDR2 reads SNEGSKA (reference sequence). This CDR3 spans 15 amino acids. The CDR3 DNA follows: TGCAGTGCCCCAGGGACTAGCTCTAATTACAATGAGCAGTTCTTC. This translates into CSAPGTSSNYNEQFF.

This clonotype was observed at least ten times. This chain links TRBV11-2 with TRBJ2-1; TRBD2 matches 12 bases. In germline, CDR1 is SGHAT, CDR2 FQNNGV. This CDR3 spans 16 amino acids. V lost 5 bases, J lost 3 bases, and 5 bases stayed unmatched. For the CDR3, the DNA is TGTGCCAGCAGCGTACGACTAGCGGGGGTCTACAATGAGCAGTTCTTC. Its protein product is CASSVRLAGVYNEQFF.

This chain uses TRBV11-1 with TRBJ2-7; the D is unclear. V lost 1 base, J lost 1 base, and 11 bases lay in between. The CDR3 contains 15 residues. The V gene's germline CDR1 is SGHAT and CDR2 FQDESV (reference sequence). The CDR3 here is CASSLVKGRSYEQYF. CDR3 nucleotides: TGTGCCAGCAGCTTAGTGAAGGGCCGTTCCTACGAGCAGTACTTC.

The V call is TRBV7-2, the J call TRBJ2-4; D is perhaps TRBD2 (5 bases). There are 14 residues in the CDR3. In germline, CDR1 is SGHTA, CDR2 FQGNSA. V lost 3 bases and J 13 bases, leaving 19 bases between the germline ends. The CDR3 reads CASSFLGTRGLQYF. CDR3 DNA sequence: TGTGCCAGCAGCTTCCTCGGCACTAGAGGTCTCCAGTACTTC.

Remarks on this clonotype: Relative to the germline gene, one junction end is altered; a read error may explain this. The chain carries TRBV6-5 and TRBJ1-2; D is uncertain. Germline CDR1 reads MNHEY; CDR2 reads SVGAGI. The CDR3 is 14 amino acids. In DNA, the CDR3 is TGTGCCAGCAAGATCAACACTTCACCCTATAGCTACACCTTC. Its protein product is CASKINTSPYSYTF.

V and J are TRBV20-1 and TRBJ1-1; TRBD1 might be the D (5 bases). The V gene lost 6 bases and the J gene lost 0 bases, with 17 bases spanning the gap. CDR3 length: 15 residues. The germline gives CDR1 DFQATT, CDR2 SNEGSKA (reference sequence). In nucleotides, the CDR3 is TGCAGTGCGGAGACTGGGGCGGTGATGAACACTGAAGCTTTCTTT. It codes for CSAETGAVMNTEAFF.

V gene TRBV10-3 combines with J gene TRBJ1-5, with D unresolved. V was pared by 0 bases and J by 4 bases, with 13 bases between. The CDR3 sequence is 16 residues long. The germline V gene encodes CDR1 ENHRY and CDR2 SYGVKD. The CDR3 reads CAISESRPGKNQPQHF. CDR3 nucleotide sequence: TGTGCCATCAGTGAGTCTCGGCCGGGTAAAAATCAGCCCCAGCATTTT.

As to this clonotype: The junction departs from germline at one end; a sequencing error may be responsible. The chain couples TRBV7-2 to TRBJ1-1, with D possibly being TRBD1 (5 bases). This CDR3 contains 15 residues. Germline assignment: CDR1 SGHTA and CDR2 FQGNSA. CDR3 sequence: CARSPRGGGNTEAFF. The CDR3 nucleotides are TGTGCCCGCAGCCCCCGGGGGGGTGGGAACACTGAAGCTTTCTTT.

The V and J genes are TRBV2 and TRBJ2-2; no clear D. The CDR3 is 12 amino acids. Germline CDR1 SNHLY, CDR2 FYNNEI. V was pared by 10 bases and J by 6 bases, with 12 bases between. DNA of the CDR3: TGTGCCACCAGCTGGCGTTCCGGGGAGCTGTTTTTT. Protein sequence: CATSWRSGELFF.

This clonotype was seen only a few times. The chain couples TRBV10-3 to TRBJ1-4; no reliable D call. CDR1 is ENHRY, CDR2 SYGVKD, per germline. The CDR3 covers 12 residues. V was clipped by 4 bases and J by 6 bases, with 6 bases between them. The CDR3 loop is CAISGVDEKLFF. The DNA of the CDR3 is TGTGCCATCAGTGGAGTCGATGAAAAACTGTTTTTT.

The rearrangement links TRBV6-2 or TRBV6-3 to TRBJ2-1; TRBD1 matches 9 bases. The CDR3 is made up of 15 amino acids. Germline trimming cut 0 bases from V and 8 bases from J; bases unmatched to any gene: 5. Germline loops: CDR1 MNHEY, CDR2 SVGEGT. In DNA, the CDR3 is TGTGCCAGCAGTTACTCTGGGACAGGGATCGATGAGCAGTTCTTC. Translated, it gives CASSYSGTGIDEQFF.

The chain recombines TRBV7-3 with TRBJ1-1; D is undetermined. In germline, CDR1 is SGHTA, CDR2 FQGTGA. V was cut by 4 bases and J by 1 base, with 7 bases left in between. CDR3 length: 13 residues. The CDR3 bases are TGTGCCAGCAGCTCCGGCGCGAACACTGAAGCTTTCTTT. This translates into CASSSGANTEAFF.

This clonotype was detected ten times or more. The J gene is TRBJ2-2, the V gene TRBV6-1; D remains ambiguous. The CDR3 consists of 12 residues. CDR1 and CDR2 (germline): MNHNS, SASEGT. Trimming removed 9 bases at V and 4 bases at J, with 9 bases between. CDR3 sequence: CASQSPTGELFF. As DNA, the CDR3 is TGTGCCAGTCAGAGCCCCACCGGGGAGCTGTTTTTT.